This entry features one TCR beta chain sequence. The data were produced by immunoSEQ multiplex PCR, yet TCRdb's version contains in-frame clones alone and is incomplete. The table has about 92,000 clones, 85% to 90% seen once. V lost 1 base, J lost 2 bases, and 9 bases lay in between. This CDR3 region has 15 residues. CDR1 is LNHNV and CDR2 is YYDKDF in the germline V gene (reference sequence). The sample comes from a study of glioma-infiltrating T cells after dendritic cell vaccination. This material consisted of blood, taken before dendritic cell vaccination. The J gene is TRBJ1-5, the V gene TRBV15; D may be TRBD1 (6 bases). The sequence was obtained from a human donor with glioblastoma. The CDR3 here is CATSRVQGGNQPQHF. The CDR3 nucleotides read TGTGCCACCAGCAGAGTACAGGGTGGCAATCAGCCCCAGCATTTT.